Listed here is a single TCR beta chain. Antigen: not known. Obtained as resections during corrective heart surgery, the thymus tissue was then studied. Profiling relied on immunoSEQ multiplex PCR, and the TCRdb table lists in-frame clones only, not all of them. The table has approximately 71,000 clones, roughly 96% seen once. V was pared by 3 bases and J by 6 bases, with 14 bases between. CDR1 and CDR2 (germline): GTSNPN, SVGIG (reference sequence). The CDR3 covers 13 residues. This entry belongs to a study of human thymus T cells. Regarding the study as a whole: Thymic and blood repertoires appeared to carry a bias in their V and J gene usage. Among unrelated individuals, related research reported thymic repertoires that overlapped highly.

V gene TRBV30 combines with J gene TRBJ1-1, with D perhaps TRBD1 (5 bases). The TCR originated in a girl under two years old with a congenital heart defect but otherwise immunologically healthy. Sequenced: thymus tissue. DNA of the CDR3: TGTGCCTGGAGGGACGGGGGGTTATCTGAAGCTTTCTTT. It specifies CAWRDGGLSEAFF. The variable domain in full, completed from reference TRBV30 and TRBJ1-1, reads SQTIHQWPATLVQPVGSPLSLECTVEGTSNPNLYWYRQAAGRGLQLLFYSVGIGQISSEVPQNLSASRPQDRQFILSSKKLLLSDSGFYLCAWRDGGLSEAFFGQGTRLTVV.